Included here is one TCR beta chain sequence, with context. This sample stems from a study of identical twins. The CDR3 contains 16 residues. The ends lost 6 bases at V and 1 base at J; junction bases unmatched: 5. Germline V gene sequence: CDR1 LGHDT, CDR2 YNNKEL (reference sequence). Each CDR3 protein gets one entry after TCRdb re-called the 5' RACE reads with MiXCR. The sample carries around 1.7 million distinct CDR3 sequences, 32% recorded once. The receptor's source is a newborn girl in good health. Sequenced sample: cord blood. This chain uses TRBV3-1 with TRBJ2-6, with TRBD2 matching 8 bases. CDR3 coding DNA: TGTGCCAGCAGAACTAGCGGAACGTCTGGGGCCAACGTCCTGACTTTC. Its translation is CASRTSGTSGANVLTF.